Following are 32 T cell receptor beta chains from one sample sequenced in a study of T cells expressing NK-cell markers. Reanalyzing the 5' RACE reads, TCRdb keeps one entry per CDR3 protein, without DNA. Its clone listing holds some 110,000 distinct CDR3 sequences. Source material: blood T cells: a sorted CD56 or NKG2C T cell subset, CD4+ or CD8+ T cells, or bulk PBMC T cells (not recorded which). The source of these receptors is a woman aged 18-70 years in good health.

The chain uses TRBV27 and TRBJ2-1; the D call of TRBD1 rests on TCRdb alone, since no DNA is present to check it. The CDR3 extends over 15 amino acids. Germline CDR1 and CDR2: MNHEY and SMNVEV (reference sequence). The CDR3 loop is CASTLAGVSYNEQFF.

The rearrangement links TRBV7-8 to TRBJ1-3. This CDR3 has 16 residues. Per germline, CDR1 SGHVS and CDR2 FQNEAQ. The CDR3 spells CASSPPDSDSGNTIYF.

The chain recombines TRBV27 with TRBJ2-1; without DNA, the TCRdb call of TRBD1 cannot be checked. Germline CDR1 MNHEY, CDR2 SMNVEV (reference sequence). This CDR3 comprises 17 residues. This CDR3 is CASSPTLADTRGNEQFF.

The J gene is TRBJ1-5, the V gene TRBV15; no DNA is available, so the TRBD1 call from TCRdb remains unchecked. Germline CDR1 reads LNHNV; CDR2 reads YYDKDF (reference sequence). This CDR3 contains 15 residues. The CDR3 spells CATSRVGDSNQPQHF.

The V call is TRBV9, the J call TRBJ2-1; the TRBD2 assignment by TCRdb is unverifiable without DNA. The CDR3 spans 16 residues. Germline CDR1 reads SGDLS; CDR2 reads YYNGEE. CDR3 sequence reads: CASSVERELPYNEQFF. The entire variable domain, with the rest obtained from reference TRBV9 and TRBJ2-1, is as follows: DSGVTQTPKHLITATGQRVTLRCSPRSGDLSVYWYQQSLDQGLQFLIQYYNGEERAKGNILERFSAQQFPDLHSELNLSSLELGDSALYFCASSVERELPYNEQFFGPGTRLTVL.

The chain links TRBV3-1 to TRBJ2-3; TCRdb gives TRBD1 as the D gene, but with no DNA this cannot be confirmed. Germline V CDR1 and CDR2: LGHDT, YNNKEL (reference sequence). CDR3 length equals 15 residues. CDR3 amino acids: CASSQEGASTDTQYF.

The chain has TRBV14 and TRBJ2-5; TCRdb outputs TRBD1, but without DNA this stays unchecked. CDR3 length equals 19 residues. CDR1 and CDR2 from the germline V gene are SGHDN and FVKESK. The CDR3 sequence is CASSQDQWERTGVRETQYF.

The chain uses TRBV7-2 and TRBJ2-3; absent DNA, TCRdb's TRBD2 call cannot be checked. There are 15 residues in the CDR3. The germline V gene encodes CDR1 SGHTA and CDR2 FQGNSA. CDR3 residues: CASSNLAGAADTQYF.

This rearrangement joins TRBV27 to TRBJ2-3. Germline values: CDR1 MNHEY, CDR2 SMNVEV (reference sequence). The CDR3 spans 11 residues. CDR3 sequence: CASSSGVTQYF.

CDR3 sequence reads: CASNGGLNTEAFF. V gene TRBV6-1 combines with J gene TRBJ1-1; TCRdb picks TRBD1, but there is no DNA to check that call. Germline CDR1 reads MNHNS; CDR2 reads SASEGT. The CDR3 runs to 13 residues.

The rearrangement joins TRBV20-1 to TRBJ1-4. The germline V gene encodes CDR1 DFQATT and CDR2 SNEGSKA (reference sequence). The CDR3 sequence is 12 residues long. This chain's CDR3 is CSARSYEGKLFF.

The chain recombines TRBV20-1 with TRBJ1-1; TCRdb gives TRBD1 as the D gene, but with no DNA this cannot be confirmed. Germline CDR1 is DFQATT and CDR2 is SNEGSKA (reference sequence). CDR3 length: 14 amino acids. Here the CDR3 reads CSARIRGGGTEAFF.

The CDR3: CASSFKGSEQYF. This rearrangement joins TRBV28 to TRBJ2-7. This CDR3 is built from 12 residues. Germline-derived CDR1 and CDR2 are MDHEN and SYDVKM.

The genes are TRBV11-2 and TRBJ2-7; checking the TCRdb D call of TRBD1 is not possible without DNA. There are 15 residues in the CDR3. Looked up from germline, CDR1 is SGHAT and CDR2 is FQNNGV. The CDR3: CASSLVPDSAYEQYF.

This chain uses TRBV9 with TRBJ1-5. The CDR3 length is 13 residues. CDR1 is SGDLS and CDR2 is YYNGEE in the germline V gene. The CDR3 sequence is CASSVGFHQPQHF.

V is TRBV27 and J is TRBJ2-7; the D call of TRBD1 rests on TCRdb alone, since no DNA is present to check it. Germline loops: CDR1 MNHEY, CDR2 SMNVEV (reference sequence). This CDR3 contains 16 residues. This chain's CDR3 is CASSTSGQANSYEQYF.

The rearrangement uses TRBV3-1 and TRBJ2-1. Germline V gives CDR1 LGHDT, CDR2 YNNKEL (reference sequence). This CDR3 comprises 12 residues. CDR3 protein: CASSQENNEQFF.

The chain couples TRBV13 to TRBJ2-5; TCRdb's D call, TRBD1, is unchecked because there is no DNA. This CDR3 is 12 amino acids long. The V gene's germline CDR1 is PRHDT and CDR2 FYEKMQ (reference sequence). CDR3 amino acids: CASQRGQETQYF.

The V gene is TRBV3-1, the J gene TRBJ2-1. The germline V gene encodes CDR1 LGHDT and CDR2 YNNKEL (reference sequence). The CDR3 consists of 17 residues. CDR3 sequence reads: CASSQDNARIQYNEQFF.

V is TRBV3-1 and J is TRBJ1-6; as DNA is missing, the TRBD1 call by TCRdb cannot be tested. The CDR3 totals 15 residues. Germline-derived CDR1 and CDR2 are LGHDT and YNNKEL (reference sequence). CDR3 amino acids: CASSKRWTGDLSLHF.

V and J are TRBV12-3 or TRBV12-4 and TRBJ2-7. CDR3 length: 12 residues. This CDR3 is CASSWEPYEQYF.

This chain uses TRBV11-2 with TRBJ1-4; TCRdb reports TRBD1, a call that lacks DNA to check it against. This CDR3 comprises 16 residues. Germline CDR1 reads SGHAT; CDR2 reads FQNNGV. This CDR3 reads CASSSPQGHTNEKLFF.

V gene TRBV6-5 combines with J gene TRBJ1-5; TCRdb gives TRBD1 as the D gene, but with no DNA this cannot be confirmed. Germline V gene lookup returns CDR1 MNHEY and CDR2 SVGAGI. CDR3 length: 14 amino acids. The CDR3 loop reads CASSYTGSNQPQHF.

The V and J genes are TRBV29-1 and TRBJ1-1; lacking DNA, the TRBD1 call made by TCRdb goes unchecked. The germline V gene encodes CDR1 SQVTM and CDR2 ANQGSEA. This CDR3 has 12 residues. The CDR3 reads CSVSSGGGEAFF.

The chain employs TRBV9 and TRBJ2-1; TCRdb picks TRBD2, but there is no DNA to check that call. The germline gives CDR1 SGDLS, CDR2 YYNGEE. This CDR3 spans 15 amino acids. The CDR3 loop is CASSAYSGPYNEQFF.

The chain combines TRBV19 with TRBJ2-1; lacking DNA, the TRBD1 call made by TCRdb goes unchecked. This CDR3 is built from 15 residues. The germline V gene has CDR1 LNHDA and CDR2 SQIVND (reference sequence). CDR3: CASRSGTGLVDEQFF.

This chain uses TRBV12-3 or TRBV12-4 with TRBJ1-1. The CDR3 loop spans 12 amino acids. The CDR3 sequence is CASTDGWIEAFF.

The rearrangement joins TRBV6-2 or TRBV6-3 to TRBJ1-5; the TCRdb call, TRBD1, lacks DNA for checking. The CDR3 consists of 18 residues. The germline V gene encodes CDR1 MNHEY and CDR2 SVGEGT. CDR3 region: CASSGRDRGLYSNQPQHF.

V usage is TRBV5-6 and J usage is TRBJ2-1; TCRdb proposes TRBD2, but this gene call is untestable without DNA. This CDR3 contains 12 residues. Germline CDR1 reads SGHDT; CDR2 reads YYEEEE. CDR3 in amino acids: CASGWSGSEQFF.

CDR3 in amino acids: CASSPGAASAYEQYF. The chain combines TRBV19 with TRBJ2-7; TCRdb selects TRBD1, and the lack of DNA leaves this call unchecked. Germline CDR1 is LNHDA and CDR2 is SQIVND (reference sequence). The CDR3 runs 15 residues.

The V and J genes are TRBV29-1 and TRBJ1-5. The germline gives CDR1 SQVTM, CDR2 ANQGSEA. This CDR3 region has 13 residues. The CDR3 here is CSVELGVGQPQHF.

The chain links TRBV12-3 or TRBV12-4 to TRBJ2-1; TCRdb calls TRBD2, which cannot be checked without DNA. There are 15 residues in the CDR3. The CDR3 reads CASSPVGGGHNEQFF.